The sequence of this TCR beta chain was determined in a study of T-cell memory formation after mild COVID-19. For this clonotype: What it binds is not known.

Study-wide results and limits: CD4+ bias marked clones expanding day 15 to 37, unlike balanced contracting clones. Contracting clones localized mainly to CM and EM when CD4+ and mainly to EMRA when CD8+.

Germline V gene data show CDR1 as SGHVS and CDR2 as FQNEAQ. This CDR3 comprises 21 residues. V dropped 7 bases and J dropped 6; count of bases not matched to a gene: 20. With constant-segment primers, 5'RACE yielded cDNA libraries of TCR alpha and TCR beta that carried sample barcodes and UMIs. TCRdb re-called the 5' RACE reads through MiXCR, storing one row per CDR3 protein. The data hold 130,000 to 150,000 distinct CDR3 sequences, with over 15% observed a single time. The sequenced material came from PBMCs or a T cell subset sorted from them (not recorded which). This sequence originates from an adult woman who had mild COVID-19 (a few samples of this study predate the infection). Cell type and time point are not known. The V call is TRBV7-8, the J call TRBJ2-2; 16 bases fit TRBD2. The CDR3 spells CASTYLWRPGTSGGAAGELFF. The CDR3 DNA reads as TGTGCCAGCACCTACCTGTGGAGGCCGGGGACTAGCGGGGGGGCGGCCGGGGAGCTGTTTTTT.